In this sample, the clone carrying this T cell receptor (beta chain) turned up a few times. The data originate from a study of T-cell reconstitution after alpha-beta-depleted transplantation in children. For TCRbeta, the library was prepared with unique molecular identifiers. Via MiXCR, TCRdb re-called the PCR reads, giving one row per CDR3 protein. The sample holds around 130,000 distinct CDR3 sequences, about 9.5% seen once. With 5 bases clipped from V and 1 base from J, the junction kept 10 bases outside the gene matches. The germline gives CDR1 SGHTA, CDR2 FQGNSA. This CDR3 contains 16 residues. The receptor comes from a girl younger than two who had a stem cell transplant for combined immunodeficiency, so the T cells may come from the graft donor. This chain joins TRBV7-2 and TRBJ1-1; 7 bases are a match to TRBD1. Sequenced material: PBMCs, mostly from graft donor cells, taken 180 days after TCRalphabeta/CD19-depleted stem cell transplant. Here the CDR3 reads CASSLGMGQWNTEAFF. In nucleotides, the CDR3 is TGTGCCAGCAGCCTGGGAATGGGACAGTGGAACACTGAAGCTTTCTTT.